This TCR beta chain was found in a study of identical twins. This clonotype was observed a few times. Antigen: not known. V trimming: 7 bases; J trimming: 3 bases; junction bases outside the gene matches: 5. The V gene's germline CDR1 is SEHNR and CDR2 FQNEAQ (reference sequence). This CDR3 contains 15 residues. Points from the study as a whole: Twin pairs had excess sharing that was weaker in beta out-of-frame sequences. It was cross-sectional statistical analysis, not following the same donors, that the conclusions relied on.

The donors were all healthy and Caucasian. TCRdb re-analysed the 5' RACE reads in MiXCR, keeping a single row per CDR3 protein. The table lists 700,000 to 950,000 distinct CDR3 sequences, around an eighth of them singletons, with 1.5% to 2% in the top ten. These data were likewise used in another study, on yellow fever vaccine responses in identical twins.

The TCR was taken from a woman aged 18-29 years in good health. This sequence joins TRBV7-9 and TRBJ2-5; 13 nucleotides match TRBD2. The sequenced sample was PBMCs. This CDR3 is CASNLGLAGEETQYF. The CDR3 DNA sequence: TGTGCCAGCAACCTCGGACTAGCGGGAGAAGAGACCCAGTACTTC. Variable domain in full (rest from reference TRBV7-9 and TRBJ2-5): DTGVSQNPRHKITKRGQNVTFRCDPISEHNRLYWYRQTLGQGPEFLTYFQNEAQLEKSRLLSDRFSAERPKGSFSTLEIQRTEQGDSAMYLCASNLGLAGEETQYFGPGTRLLVL.